The T cell receptor (beta chain) described here comes from a study of blood T cells in healthy people across ages. Total RNA amounts of at least 5.5 micrograms were extracted per sample. Regarding the study as a whole: Estimates of diversity drawn from one million T cells were considered underestimates. Any conclusive comparison of naive versus antigen-experienced cells was prevented by using unsorted PBMCs.

Sample-barcoded 5' priming and a J-beta primer mix drove a second PCR of roughly 6 to 12 cycles. TCRdb itself ran the 5' RACE reads through MiXCR, one entry per CDR3 protein. The data contain 1.5 million to 2 million distinct CDR3 sequences, about 39% of them singletons. There are a few counts of this clonotype. The antigen is not known. The CDR3 is made up of 13 amino acids. V shed 8 bases and J shed 0 bases, with 9 bases lying between them. The chain joins TRBV12-3 or TRBV12-4 to TRBJ2-3, with D perhaps TRBD2 (5 bases). The TCR comes from a human donor in good health. The specimen sequenced was blood. The CDR3 DNA follows: TGTGCCAGCGAGGGTGGGAGCACAGATACGCAGTATTTT. Its protein is CASEGGSTDTQYF.